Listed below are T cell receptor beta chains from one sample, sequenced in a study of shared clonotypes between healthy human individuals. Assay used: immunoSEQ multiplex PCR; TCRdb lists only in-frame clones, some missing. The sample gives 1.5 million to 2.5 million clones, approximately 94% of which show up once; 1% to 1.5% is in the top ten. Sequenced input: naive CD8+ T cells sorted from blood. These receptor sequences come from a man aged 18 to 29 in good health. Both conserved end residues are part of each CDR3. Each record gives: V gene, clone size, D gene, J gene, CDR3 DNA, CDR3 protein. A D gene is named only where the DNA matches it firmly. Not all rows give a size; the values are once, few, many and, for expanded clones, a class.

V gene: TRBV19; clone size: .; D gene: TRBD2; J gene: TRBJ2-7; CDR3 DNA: TGTGCCAGTAGCCCCCAGCGGGAGGGCCCCTACGAGCAGTACTTC; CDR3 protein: CASSPQREGPYEQYF
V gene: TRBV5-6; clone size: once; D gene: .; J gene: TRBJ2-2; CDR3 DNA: TGTGCCAGCACCCTAGGGGACGGGGAGCTGTTTTTT; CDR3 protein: CASTLGDGELFF
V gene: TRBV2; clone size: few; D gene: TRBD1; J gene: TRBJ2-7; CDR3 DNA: TGTGCCAGCAACACAGGGGGCGTCACCTACGAGCAGTACTTC; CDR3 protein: CASNTGGVTYEQYF
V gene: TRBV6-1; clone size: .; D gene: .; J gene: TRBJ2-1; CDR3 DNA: TGTGCCAGCAAGGGGTTCAGCTCCTACAATGAGCAGTTCTTC; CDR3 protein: CASKGFSSYNEQFF
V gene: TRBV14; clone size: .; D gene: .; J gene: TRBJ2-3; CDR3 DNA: TGTGCCAGCAGCCAAGGTTTAGACTATCGCACAGATACGCAGTATTTT; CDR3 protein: CASSQGLDYRTDTQYF
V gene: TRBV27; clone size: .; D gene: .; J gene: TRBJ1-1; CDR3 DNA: TGTGCCAGCACTCCAGTTGGTTCGAACACTGAAGCTTTCTTT; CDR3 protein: CASTPVGSNTEAFF
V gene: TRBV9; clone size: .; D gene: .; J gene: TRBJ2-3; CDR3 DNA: TGTGCCAGCAGCGTGCAGGCCGTCAGGGATACGCAGTATTTT; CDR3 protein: CASSVQAVRDTQYF
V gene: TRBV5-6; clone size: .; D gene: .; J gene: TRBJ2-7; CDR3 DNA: TGTGCCAGCAGCTTGACAGGGCTGCAGTACTTC; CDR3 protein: CASSLTGLQYF
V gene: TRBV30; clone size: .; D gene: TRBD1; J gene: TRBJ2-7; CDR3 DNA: TGTGCCTGGAGCACCGGACAGGGGGATGGCGAGCAGTACTTC; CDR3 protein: CAWSTGQGDGEQYF
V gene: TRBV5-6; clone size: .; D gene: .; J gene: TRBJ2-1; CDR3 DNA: TGTGCCAGCAGCCCCGTTCGGGCACCCGTCGAGTTCTTC; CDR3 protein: CASSPVRAPVEFF
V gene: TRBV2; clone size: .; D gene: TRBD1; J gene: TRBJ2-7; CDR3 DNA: TGTGCCAGCCTCTCCGGACAGGGGGCCCCCTCCTACGAGCAGTACTTC; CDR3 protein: CASLSGQGAPSYEQYF